Listed below are T cell receptor beta chains from one sample, sequenced in a study of T cell changes during pregnancy in multiple sclerosis. Profiled with immunoSEQ multiplex PCR; TCRdb holds only in-frame clones, not every one. The repertoire holds over 25,000 clones, with 90% as singletons. The sample consisted of CD4+ T cells from peripheral blood mononuclear cells, taken in the second trimester of pregnancy. These TCRs come from a female donor in good health, enrolled as a control in a pregnancy study. CDR3s include the opening cysteine and the closing phenylalanine or tryptophan. The order of the fields is V gene, J gene, D gene, clone size, CDR3 DNA, CDR3 protein. A D gene is named only where the DNA matches it firmly. Expanded clones are given a class, and other clones once, few, many or no size at all.

v_call: TRBV19
j_call: TRBJ2-3
d_call: -
clone_size: -
cdr3_nt: TGTGCCAGTAGGCCCAGCGGGAGCACAGATACGCAGTATTTT
cdr3_aa: CASRPSGSTDTQYF

v_call: TRBV7-6
j_call: TRBJ2-7
d_call: -
clone_size: -
cdr3_nt: TGTGCCAGCAGCTTAGTCTATTCCGACGGGACCTACGAGCAGTACTTC
cdr3_aa: CASSLVYSDGTYEQYF

v_call: TRBV6-4
j_call: TRBJ2-1
d_call: -
clone_size: -
cdr3_nt: TGTGCCAGCAGTGCGGGCTCCTACAATGAGCAGTTCTTC
cdr3_aa: CASSAGSYNEQFF

v_call: TRBV5-5
j_call: TRBJ1-2
d_call: -
clone_size: -
cdr3_nt: TGTGCCAGCAGTAAGCAGGCCCCCGCCAGAGGCTACACCTTC
cdr3_aa: CASSKQAPARGYTF

v_call: TRBV5-1
j_call: TRBJ2-1
d_call: TRBD1
clone_size: -
cdr3_nt: TGCGCCAGCAGCTACCTTAGGACAGGGGGGAATGAGCAGTTCTTC
cdr3_aa: CASSYLRTGGNEQFF

v_call: TRBV7-8
j_call: TRBJ2-3
d_call: -
clone_size: -
cdr3_nt: TGTGCCAGCATCAGGGGCGGCACAGATACGCAGTATTTT
cdr3_aa: CASIRGGTDTQYF

v_call: TRBV7-9
j_call: TRBJ2-1
d_call: -
clone_size: -
cdr3_nt: TGTGCCAGCAGCTTAGCCGTTAGCTTAAGAGCCTACAATGAGCAGTTCTTC
cdr3_aa: CASSLAVSLRAYNEQFF

v_call: TRBV4-2
j_call: TRBJ1-4
d_call: -
clone_size: -
cdr3_nt: TGTGCCAGCAGCCAAGAGAGGGCAGGGGATGAAAAACTGTTTTTT
cdr3_aa: CASSQERAGDEKLFF

v_call: TRBV5-1
j_call: TRBJ2-2
d_call: TRBD2
clone_size: -
cdr3_nt: TGCGCCAGCAGCTTCGTTGTTAGCGGGAGGGCCCTCACCGGGGAGCTGTTTTTT
cdr3_aa: CASSFVVSGRALTGELFF

v_call: TRBV10-3
j_call: TRBJ1-4
d_call: -
clone_size: -
cdr3_nt: TGTGCCATCAGTGAGTCGATAGGGACAAATGAAAAACTGTTTTTT
cdr3_aa: CAISESIGTNEKLFF

v_call: TRBV2
j_call: TRBJ1-1
d_call: -
clone_size: -
cdr3_nt: TGTGCCAGCAGTGACCAATGGCAGGGGAACACTGAAGCTTTCTTT
cdr3_aa: CASSDQWQGNTEAFF

v_call: TRBV15
j_call: TRBJ1-1
d_call: -
clone_size: once
cdr3_nt: TGTGCCACCAGCAGTCTCTACCTCTCCTCAGCTTTCTTT
cdr3_aa: CATSSLYLSSAFF

v_call: TRBV7-2
j_call: TRBJ1-1
d_call: TRBD1
clone_size: -
cdr3_nt: TGTGCCAGCAGCTTGGGACAGGGAAAAACTGAAGCTTTCTTT
cdr3_aa: CASSLGQGKTEAFF

v_call: TRBV25-1
j_call: TRBJ2-5
d_call: -
clone_size: -
cdr3_nt: TGTGCCAGCAGTGACTCGGGTTGGTACCAAGAGACCCAGTACTTC
cdr3_aa: CASSDSGWYQETQYF

v_call: TRBV9
j_call: TRBJ2-5
d_call: TRBD2
clone_size: -
cdr3_nt: TGTGCCAGCAGCGTAGCTACTCTAGCGGGGGGGGAGACCCAGTACTTC
cdr3_aa: CASSVATLAGGETQYF

v_call: TRBV6-1
j_call: TRBJ1-2
d_call: TRBD1
clone_size: once
cdr3_nt: TGTGCCAGCAGTTCCCGGGACAGTCCTTTAGGCTACACCTTC
cdr3_aa: CASSSRDSPLGYTF

v_call: TRBV6-1
j_call: TRBJ1-1
d_call: -
clone_size: -
cdr3_nt: TGTGCTAGCAGTGAACCGGGGTTGAACACTGAAGCTTTCTTT
cdr3_aa: CASSEPGLNTEAFF

v_call: TRBV30
j_call: TRBJ1-2
d_call: -
clone_size: -
cdr3_nt: TGTGCCTGGAGTCCCCTGGGGGCAGGTGGCTACACCTTC
cdr3_aa: CAWSPLGAGGYTF

v_call: TRBV7-6
j_call: TRBJ1-1
d_call: -
clone_size: -
cdr3_nt: TGTGCCAGCAGACTGAGGGAGGGGTCGACTGAAGCTTTCTTT
cdr3_aa: CASRLREGSTEAFF

v_call: TRBV25-1
j_call: TRBJ1-2
d_call: -
clone_size: -
cdr3_nt: TGTGCCAGCAGTGAAGGGCAGCCTTATGGCTACACCTTC
cdr3_aa: CASSEGQPYGYTF

v_call: TRBV18
j_call: TRBJ2-7
d_call: -
clone_size: -
cdr3_nt: TGTGCCAGCTCACCCAACGACGGGAGCTCCTACGAGCAGTACTTC
cdr3_aa: CASSPNDGSSYEQYF

v_call: TRBV21-1
j_call: TRBJ2-5
d_call: -
clone_size: -
cdr3_nt: TGTGCCAGCAGCACGCTGACTAGCGGGAGCGCCCAAGAGACCCAGTACTTC
cdr3_aa: CASSTLTSGSAQETQYF

v_call: TRBV6-4
j_call: TRBJ1-2
d_call: TRBD1
clone_size: -
cdr3_nt: TGTGCCAGCAGTGACCAAAGCAACCGGGACAGGGGTCGTCTGGGTCAGGGCTACACCTTC
cdr3_aa: CASSDQSNRDRGRLGQGYTF

v_call: TRBV21-1
j_call: TRBJ1-2
d_call: -
clone_size: -
cdr3_nt: TGTGCCAGCAGCCCGGGAGGGTATGGCTACACCTTC
cdr3_aa: CASSPGGYGYTF

v_call: TRBV6-1
j_call: TRBJ2-1
d_call: TRBD2
clone_size: -
cdr3_nt: TGTGCCAGCAGTTTAGCGGGCGAGTCCTACAATGAGCAGTTCTTC
cdr3_aa: CASSLAGESYNEQFF

v_call: TRBV7-2
j_call: TRBJ1-6
d_call: -
clone_size: -
cdr3_nt: TGTGCCAGCAGCACGTTTCCAGGGTTAAATTCACCCCTCCACTTT
cdr3_aa: CASSTFPGLNSPLHF

v_call: TRBV10-1
j_call: TRBJ2-3
d_call: -
clone_size: few
cdr3_nt: TGCGCCAGCAGTGTCGGGGGTACAGATACGCAGTATTTT
cdr3_aa: CASSVGGTDTQYF

v_call: TRBV6-1
j_call: TRBJ1-4
d_call: TRBD1
clone_size: -
cdr3_nt: TGTGCCAGCAGGACTACAGGGGGCGGTAATGAAAAACTGTTTTTT
cdr3_aa: CASRTTGGGNEKLFF

v_call: TRBV28
j_call: TRBJ1-4
d_call: TRBD1
clone_size: -
cdr3_nt: TGTGCCAGCAGTTTATCGGGACAGATAAATGAAAAACTGTTTTTT
cdr3_aa: CASSLSGQINEKLFF

v_call: TRBV19
j_call: TRBJ2-3
d_call: -
clone_size: -
cdr3_nt: TGTGCCAGTACCAACATCTTTTCAGCGGCTTACACAGATACGCAGTATTTT
cdr3_aa: CASTNIFSAAYTDTQYF

v_call: TRBV6-1
j_call: TRBJ1-1
d_call: TRBD1
clone_size: -
cdr3_nt: TGTGCCAGCAGTATCAGGGGGGTTACGAACACTGAAGCTTTCTTT
cdr3_aa: CASSIRGVTNTEAFF

v_call: TRBV11-1
j_call: TRBJ2-1
d_call: TRBD2
clone_size: -
cdr3_nt: TGTGCCACCCAGCCCGGACTAGCGGGAAACAATGAGCAGTTCTTC
cdr3_aa: CATQPGLAGNNEQFF

v_call: TRBV28
j_call: TRBJ1-2
d_call: -
clone_size: -
cdr3_nt: TGTGCCAGCAGTTTATCCGGAGGACAGAACTATGGCTACACCTTC
cdr3_aa: CASSLSGGQNYGYTF

v_call: TRBV9
j_call: TRBJ1-1
d_call: -
clone_size: few
cdr3_nt: TGTGCCAGCAGCGTTCAGGGGAACACTGAAGCTTTCTTT
cdr3_aa: CASSVQGNTEAFF

v_call: TRBV6-1
j_call: TRBJ1-5
d_call: -
clone_size: -
cdr3_nt: TGTGCCAGCAGTGCATCAGGGATTGGGAATCAGCCCCAGCATTTT
cdr3_aa: CASSASGIGNQPQHF

v_call: TRBV5-4
j_call: TRBJ1-4
d_call: TRBD1
clone_size: -
cdr3_nt: TGTGCCAGCAGCTTAAGGCAGGGGGGAAGAAATGAAAAACTGTTTTTT
cdr3_aa: CASSLRQGGRNEKLFF